The 20 T cell receptor beta chains below come from one sample, sequenced in a study of cytomegalovirus exposure and HLA in healthy donors. It was with 60 Vbeta and 13 Jbeta primers that the PCR ran. Profiling relied on immunoSEQ multiplex PCR, and the TCRdb table lists in-frame clones only, not all of them. The data hold about 120,000 clones, with roughly a tenth observed a single time. Sample: PBMCs. The receptors originated from a young woman in good health and CMV-seropositive.

Only a few counts were recorded for this clone. The genes are TRBV30 and TRBJ2-1, with D possibly being TRBD1 (8 bases). CDR1 is GTSNPN and CDR2 is SVGIG in the germline V gene (reference sequence). V was pared by 5 bases and J by 1 base, with 21 bases between. The CDR3 is 17 amino acids. Here the CDR3 reads CAWGGGLDRGSYNEQFF. In DNA, the CDR3 is TGTGCCTGGGGGGGAGGGTTAGACAGGGGATCCTACAATGAGCAGTTCTTC. The complete variable domain, with remaining parts taken from reference TRBV30 and TRBJ2-1, reads SQTIHQWPATLVQPVGSPLSLECTVEGTSNPNLYWYRQAAGRGLQLLFYSVGIGQISSEVPQNLSASRPQDRQFILSSKKLLLSDSGFYLCAWGGGLDRGSYNEQFFGPGTRLTVL.

The chain joins TRBV6-5 to TRBJ2-2, with 7 bases lining up with TRBD1. Looked up from germline, CDR1 is MNHEY and CDR2 is SVGAGI. The V gene end was trimmed by 3 bases and the J gene end by 0 bases; junction bases not matched to a gene: 1. The CDR3 runs to 15 residues. In DNA, the CDR3 is TGTGCCAGCAGTTATGGGACAGCGAACACCGGGGAGCTGTTTTTT. Protein sequence: CASSYGTANTGELFF.

The chain joins TRBV7-2 to TRBJ1-2; TRBD1 is a possible D gene (6 bases). Germline CDR1 and CDR2: SGHTA and FQGNSA. The V gene lost 5 bases and the J gene lost 4 bases, with 14 bases spanning the gap. The CDR3 runs 14 residues. In nucleotides, the CDR3 is TGTGCCAGCAGCCCATATGGACAGTCCTATGGCTACACCTTC. Translation: CASSPYGQSYGYTF.

This clone was counted a few times. V and J are TRBV30 and TRBJ2-1; D gene ambiguous. This CDR3 region has 11 residues. V lost 4 bases and J lost 6, with 7 bases in between. Germline V gene data show CDR1 as GTSNPN and CDR2 as SVGIG (reference sequence). CDR3 sequence reads: CAWTLVNEQFF. CDR3 DNA sequence: TGTGCCTGGACCCTAGTCAATGAGCAGTTCTTC. Combining the CDR3 with reference TRBV30 and TRBJ2-1 gives the whole variable domain SQTIHQWPATLVQPVGSPLSLECTVEGTSNPNLYWYRQAAGRGLQLLFYSVGIGQISSEVPQNLSASRPQDRQFILSSKKLLLSDSGFYLCAWTLVNEQFFGPGTRLTVL.

The V gene is TRBV5-6, the J gene TRBJ2-1, with 7 bases matching TRBD2. The V gene's germline CDR1 is SGHDT and CDR2 YYEEEE. V lost 1 base to trimming and J lost 0 bases; unmatched junction nucleotides: 10. The CDR3 has 18 residues. CDR3 sequence reads: CASSLSGSGWSSYNEQFF. The CDR3 DNA follows: TGTGCCAGCAGCTTGTCCGGTAGCGGGTGGAGCTCCTACAATGAGCAGTTCTTC.

V is TRBV27 and J is TRBJ2-3, with 14 positions matching TRBD2. The V segment lost 4 bases and the J segment 0 bases; nucleotides outside the gene matches: 15. CDR1 and CDR2 from the germline V gene are MNHEY and SMNVEV (reference sequence). The CDR3 is 21 residues long. DNA for the CDR3: TGTGCCAGCAGTTACTCCTCGCCGGGGACTAGCGGGAGACCGAGCACAGATACGCAGTATTTT. Translation gives CASSYSSPGTSGRPSTDTQYF.

J is TRBJ1-2 and V is TRBV19; 7 bases map to TRBD1. Germline CDR1 and CDR2: LNHDA and SQIVND (reference sequence). The CDR3 loop spans 13 amino acids. The trim removed 4 bases at V and 4 bases at J, leaving 3 bases unmatched. The CDR3 reads CASSTWDSYGYTF. As DNA, the CDR3 is TGTGCCAGTAGTACCTGGGACAGCTATGGCTACACCTTC.

The genes are TRBV5-4 and TRBJ1-1; 7 nucleotides line up with TRBD1. CDR3 length equals 15 residues. The V gene end was trimmed by 4 bases and the J gene end by 7 bases; junction bases not matched to a gene: 13. Per the germline V gene, CDR1 is SGHNT and CDR2 is YYREEE (reference sequence). CDR3 sequence reads: CASSTPDRWQGEAFF. In DNA, the CDR3 is TGTGCCAGCAGCACCCCGGACAGGTGGCAAGGTGAAGCTTTCTTT.

The genes are TRBV29-1 and TRBJ1-4; D gene ambiguous. Trimming took 7 bases from V and 6 from J, leaving 6 bases between them. There are 10 residues in the CDR3. Looked up from germline, CDR1 is SQVTM and CDR2 is ANQGSEA. The CDR3 region has the DNA TGCAGCGCTCAGGATGAAAAACTGTTTTTT. Its protein product is CSAQDEKLFF.

V gene TRBV7-2 combines with J gene TRBJ1-5, with D maybe TRBD1 (6 bases). Germline CDR1 and CDR2: SGHTA and FQGNSA. This CDR3 spans 15 amino acids. V lost 1 base and J 0 bases, leaving 7 bases between the germline ends. As DNA, the CDR3 is TGTGCCAGCAGCTTAGGGGACAATAGCAATCAGCCCCAGCATTTT. Its protein product is CASSLGDNSNQPQHF.

This clone showed up just a few times. The rearrangement joins TRBV28 to TRBJ1-5; 8 positions agree with TRBD1. Germline-derived CDR1 and CDR2 are MDHEN and SYDVKM. The CDR3 is made up of 17 amino acids. V shed 4 bases, J shed 2 bases, and the junction held 10 bases outside the gene matches. CDR3 sequence reads: CASSYSSGQGGNQPQHF. For the CDR3, the DNA is TGTGCCAGCAGTTATTCGTCTGGACAGGGTGGCAATCAGCCCCAGCATTTT.

This clone has only a few counts. This chain uses TRBV18 with TRBJ2-2; 7 positions agree with TRBD1. Germline V gene lookup returns CDR1 KGHSH and CDR2 LQKENI. The V gene end was trimmed by 1 base and the J gene end by 4 bases; junction bases not matched to a gene: 3. The CDR3 totals 15 residues. DNA of the CDR3: TGTGCCAGCTCACCACAGGGGGCCACCACCGGGGAGCTGTTTTTT. This translates into CASSPQGATTGELFF.

This chain links TRBV11-2 with TRBJ2-2, with TRBD2 as a possible D gene (5 bases). In germline, CDR1 is SGHAT, CDR2 FQNNGV. The V end was cut by 11 bases, the J end by 8 bases, with 21 bases between. The CDR3 totals 14 residues. The chain's CDR3 is CAGSLEISGGELFF. The CDR3, as DNA: TGTGCCGGATCCTTGGAAATCAGCGGAGGGGAGCTGTTTTTT.

This chain joins TRBV28 and TRBJ1-4, with TRBD1 matching over 10 bases. The germline V gene encodes CDR1 MDHEN and CDR2 SYDVKM. This CDR3 has 14 amino acids. V gave up 3 bases and J gave up 6 bases; unmatched junction bases: 1. CDR3 sequence: CASSLTGGDEKLFF. The CDR3 nucleotides are TGTGCCAGCAGTTTGACAGGGGGCGATGAAAAACTGTTTTTT.

This clone was observed a few times. This rearrangement joins TRBV12-5 to TRBJ2-1; D gene uncertain. CDR3 length: 14 amino acids. CDR1 is LGHNT and CDR2 is FRNRAP in the germline V gene. V lost 1 base and J lost 7, with 11 bases in between. CDR3 sequence reads: CASGLDLSLNEQFF. CDR3 DNA: TGTGCTAGTGGTTTGGACCTTTCACTGAATGAGCAGTTCTTC.

This clone was counted a few times. The J gene is TRBJ1-2, the V gene TRBV30; no firm D call. The CDR3 is 15 amino acids. Germline CDR1 and CDR2: GTSNPN and SVGIG (reference sequence). Between the trimmed V and J ends, which lost 0 bases and 1 base, there was a span of 12 bases. The CDR3 coding sequence is TGTGCCTGGAGTGTACCGGAGCTAAGTAACTATGGCTACACCTTC. Protein: CAWSVPELSNYGYTF.

This chain uses TRBV7-6 with TRBJ2-2, with TRBD2 matching 12 bases. Germline values: CDR1 SGHVS, CDR2 FNYEAQ. The CDR3 extends over 17 amino acids. Germline trimming cut 1 base from V and 6 bases from J; bases unmatched to any gene: 6. The CDR3 nucleotides read TGTGCCAGCAGCTTAGACATACTAGCGGGAGGCCCCGGGGAGCTGTTTTTT. It codes for CASSLDILAGGPGELFF.

The chain carries TRBV6-1 and TRBJ1-5; no definite D call. Germline V gives CDR1 MNHNS, CDR2 SASEGT. The CDR3 loop spans 12 amino acids. Deletions cut 6 bases from V and 13 bases from J, with 16 bases between. CDR3 sequence reads: CASRNTGSFQHF. The CDR3 region has the DNA TGTGCCAGCAGGAACACGGGGTCCTTTCAGCATTTT.

The gene calls are TRBV4-1 and TRBJ1-1; 10 bases are a match to TRBD1. The V gene end was trimmed by 4 bases and the J gene end by 7 bases; junction bases not matched to a gene: 12. CDR1 is MGHRA, CDR2 YSYEKL, per germline. The CDR3 runs 16 residues. The CDR3 coding sequence is TGCGCCAGCAGCCTTGGGGGACAGGGGTATGAGAATGAAGCTTTCTTT. The encoded protein is CASSLGGQGYENEAFF.

This chain connects TRBV19 to TRBJ1-2, with 10 bases fitting TRBD1. This CDR3 contains 16 residues. The V gene end was trimmed by 5 bases and the J gene end by 0 bases; junction bases not matched to a gene: 6. CDR1 is LNHDA, CDR2 SQIVND, per germline (reference sequence). CDR3 protein: CASSQRTGGPNYGYTF. As DNA, the CDR3 is TGTGCCAGTAGTCAAAGGACAGGGGGGCCTAACTATGGCTACACCTTC.